Below, 6 T cell receptor beta chains from the same sample are listed, as sequenced in a study of T cell changes during pregnancy in multiple sclerosis. Clones were read by immunoSEQ multiplex PCR, and TCRdb kept only the in-frame ones, dropping some. The table includes tens of thousands of clones, 90% detected once. Sequencing was performed on peripheral blood, taken in the first trimester of pregnancy. These TCRs come from a female donor in good health, enrolled as a control in a pregnancy study.

This chain links TRBV6-5 with TRBJ1-2, with 9 bases aligning to TRBD1. The J segment lost 6 bases and the V segment lost 4 bases, leaving 9 bases of the junction unmatched. The CDR3 length is 15 residues. Germline CDR1 MNHEY, CDR2 SVGAGI. CDR3 amino acids: CASSSRTGAGNGYTF. DNA for the CDR3: TGTGCCAGCAGTTCTCGGACAGGGGCGGGCAATGGCTACACCTTC.

The chain has TRBV2 and TRBJ2-7, with D possibly being TRBD1 (5 bases). Germline CDR1 reads SNHLY; CDR2 reads FYNNEI. Deletions cut 3 bases from V and 2 bases from J, with 8 bases between. There are 13 residues in the CDR3. The chain's CDR3 is CASSDRAAYEQYF. Here the CDR3 DNA reads TGTGCCAGCAGTGACAGGGCCGCCTACGAGCAGTACTTC. The variable domain in full, completed from reference TRBV2 and TRBJ2-7, reads EPEVTQTPSHQVTQMGQEVILRCVPISNHLYFYWYRQILGQKVEFLVSFYNNEISEKSEIFDDQFSVERPDGSNFTLKIRSTKLEDSAMYFCASSDRAAYEQYFGPGTRLTVT.

The chain has TRBV18 and TRBJ1-3, with 12 nucleotides matching TRBD1. This CDR3 comprises 16 residues. The germline V gene has CDR1 KGHSH and CDR2 LQKENI. Germline trimming cut 6 bases from V and 3 bases from J; bases unmatched to any gene: 6. CDR3 in DNA: TGTGCCAGCTCCACGGGACAGGGGGCTGTTGGAAACACCATATATTTT. The encoded protein is CASSTGQGAVGNTIYF.

This sequence joins TRBV5-4 and TRBJ2-3; D remains unclear. Germline-derived CDR1 and CDR2 are SGHNT and YYREEE (reference sequence). Trimming removed 6 bases at V and 2 bases at J, with 10 bases between. This CDR3 is built from 13 residues. The CDR3 region has the DNA TGTGCCAGCAAAAAAATTTACACAGATACGCAGTATTTT. Translation: CASKKIYTDTQYF.

V is TRBV2 and J is TRBJ1-2, with D maybe TRBD1 (6 bases). From germline, CDR1 is SNHLY and CDR2 FYNNEI. V lost 7 bases and J 4 bases, leaving 19 bases between the germline ends. This CDR3 contains 15 residues. The DNA for the CDR3 is TGTGCCAGCATTAGGGACAACCCCCCAGGCTATGGCTACACCTTC. It encodes CASIRDNPPGYGYTF.

This clone was picked up one time. The genes are TRBV1 and TRBJ1-4. TRBV1 is shown as a pseudogene. This CDR3 has 12 residues. The CDR3 region is CTSSRAGEKLFF. CDR3 coding DNA: TGCACCAGCAGCCGGGCGGGCGAAAAACTGTTTTTT.